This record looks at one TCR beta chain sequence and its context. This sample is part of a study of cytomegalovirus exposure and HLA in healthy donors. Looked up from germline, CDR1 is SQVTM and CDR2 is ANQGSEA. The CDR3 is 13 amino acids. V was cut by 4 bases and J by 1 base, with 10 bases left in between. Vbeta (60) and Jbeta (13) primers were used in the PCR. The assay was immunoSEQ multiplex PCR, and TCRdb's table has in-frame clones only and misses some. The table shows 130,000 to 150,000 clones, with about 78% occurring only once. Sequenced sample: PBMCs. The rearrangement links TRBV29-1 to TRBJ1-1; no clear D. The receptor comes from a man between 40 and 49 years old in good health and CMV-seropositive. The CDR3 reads CSVVRQENTEAFF. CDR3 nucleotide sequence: TGCAGCGTTGTGAGACAAGAGAACACTGAAGCTTTCTTT. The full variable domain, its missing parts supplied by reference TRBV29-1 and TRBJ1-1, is SAVISQKPSRDICQRGTSLTIQCQVDSQVTMMFWYRQQPGQSLTLIATANQGSEATYESGFVIDKFPISRPNLTFSTLTVSNMSPEDSSIYLCSVVRQENTEAFFGQGTRLTVV.